This TCR beta chain was documented in a study of T cell responses to AZD1222 COVID-19 vaccine. Looking at the study overall: Second doses that came at about 4 or about 12 weeks were put together. Study-wide points: Unmutated regions of variants are reportedly targeted by nearly half of spike-specific TCRs. Among AZD1222 vaccinees, only 5 or 6 were seropositive at baseline. Scientists sampled the repertoires only once the peak T cell response had passed.

The CDR3 is made up of 14 amino acids. V shed 4 bases and J 7 bases; nucleotides not matched to a gene: 7. The germline V gene has CDR1 ENHRY and CDR2 SYGVKD. Notes on this clone: Its antigen is not known. The sample has other DNA sequences that encode this CDR3 too.

Repertoires were generated with immunoSEQ multiplex PCR, while TCRdb's copy carries only in-frame clones and drops some. Of approximately 120,000 clones listed, approximately 93% were seen once; the top ten hold around 3.3%. The sequenced sample was peripheral blood, obtained on day 0 of AZD1222 vaccination. The TCR comes from an adult in good health. The chain links TRBV10-3 to TRBJ1-3; TRBD1 aligns across 7 bases. As DNA, the CDR3 is TGTGCCATCAGTGGTGACAGGGAAGGCAACACCATATATTTT. It is translated as CAISGDREGNTIYF.